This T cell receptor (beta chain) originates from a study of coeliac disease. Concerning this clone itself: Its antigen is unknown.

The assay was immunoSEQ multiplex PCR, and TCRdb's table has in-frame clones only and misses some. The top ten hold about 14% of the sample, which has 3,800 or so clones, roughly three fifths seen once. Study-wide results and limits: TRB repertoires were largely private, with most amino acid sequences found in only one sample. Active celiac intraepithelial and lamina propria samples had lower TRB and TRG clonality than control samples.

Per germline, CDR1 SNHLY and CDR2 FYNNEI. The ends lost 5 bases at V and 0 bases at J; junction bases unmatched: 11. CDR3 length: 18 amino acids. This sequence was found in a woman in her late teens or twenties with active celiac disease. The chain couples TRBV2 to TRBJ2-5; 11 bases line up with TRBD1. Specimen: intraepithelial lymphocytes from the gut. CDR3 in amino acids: CASSWRTGGLPYQETQYF. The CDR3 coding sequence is TGTGCCAGCAGTTGGAGGACAGGGGGCCTACCGTACCAAGAGACCCAGTACTTC.